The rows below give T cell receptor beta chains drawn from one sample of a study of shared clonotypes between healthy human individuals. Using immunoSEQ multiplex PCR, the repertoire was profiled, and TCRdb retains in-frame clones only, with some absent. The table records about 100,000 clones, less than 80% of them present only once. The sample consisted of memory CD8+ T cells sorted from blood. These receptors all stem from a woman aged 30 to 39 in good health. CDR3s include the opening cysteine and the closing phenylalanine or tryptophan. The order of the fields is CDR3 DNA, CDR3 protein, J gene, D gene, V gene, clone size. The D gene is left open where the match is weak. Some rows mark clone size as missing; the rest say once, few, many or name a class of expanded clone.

TGCGCCAGCAGCTTGTCCGACAGACGGACCAGCTCTGGAAACACCATATATTTT | CASSLSDRRTSSGNTIYF | TRBJ1-3 | . | TRBV5-1 | .
TGTGCCAGCAGCCCCCGAGGGGGCTATGCCTACAATGAGCAGTTCTTC | CASSPRGGYAYNEQFF | TRBJ2-1 | TRBD1 | TRBV7-9 | .
TGTGCCAGCAGCGTAGAAAAGGGGATGGCTAATGAAAAACTGTTTTTT | CASSVEKGMANEKLFF | TRBJ1-4 | . | TRBV9 | .
TGTGCCAGTGAAGACACTGAAGCTTTCTTT | CASEDTEAFF | TRBJ1-1 | . | TRBV2 | few
TGTGCCAGCAGCTTAGGCTCTTCGGGATGCACAGATACGCAGTATTTT | CASSLGSSGCTDTQYF | TRBJ2-3 | . | TRBV7-9 | .
TGTGCCAGCAGCTTAGCGGGGGGACAAGCCTCCTACGAGCAGTACTTC | CASSLAGGQASYEQYF | TRBJ2-7 | . | TRBV11-2 | .
TGTGCCAGCAGCCAGGGGGTTCAAATGAGGAAACTGTTTTTT | CASSQGVQMRKLFF | TRBJ1-4 | TRBD1 | TRBV7-8 | .
TGCAGCGTTGAGGACGAATGGAGGTACTTC | CSVEDEWRYF | TRBJ2-5 | . | TRBV29-1 | .
TGTGCCAGCAGGAAGGGGCCAACCTACGAGCAGTACTTC | CASRKGPTYEQYF | TRBJ2-7 | . | TRBV13 | once
TGTGCCAGCAGTTTACGCCCCAGCGGGAGCTACGAGCAGTACTTC | CASSLRPSGSYEQYF | TRBJ2-7 | TRBD2 | TRBV27 | once
TGTGCCAGCAGTTTGCCAGGGGGCACTGAAAAACTGTTTTTT | CASSLPGGTEKLFF | TRBJ1-4 | TRBD1 | TRBV6-6 | once
TGTGCCAGCAGCAGGAGCGGGCGGGCAGATACGCAGTATTTT | CASSRSGRADTQYF | TRBJ2-3 | . | TRBV9 | .
TGTGCCAGCAGCTACAGGGGAATGGATGAGCAGTTCTTC | CASSYRGMDEQFF | TRBJ2-1 | TRBD1 | TRBV28 | .
TGTGCCAGCGGACAGCGCTCCTACGAGCAGTACTTC | CASGQRSYEQYF | TRBJ2-7 | . | TRBV25-1 | few
TGTGCCAGCAGCTTAGCTGAGACAGGGCGTAGGAACACCGGGGAGCTGTTTTTT | CASSLAETGRRNTGELFF | TRBJ2-2 | TRBD1 | TRBV7-9 | .
TGTGCCAGTAGTATACGGACAGGCGTAAACACTGAAGCTTTCTTT | CASSIRTGVNTEAFF | TRBJ1-1 | TRBD1 | TRBV19 | .
TGTGCCAGTAGTATGCGTAATCAGCCCCAGCATTTT | CASSMRNQPQHF | TRBJ1-5 | . | TRBV19 | .
TGTGCCACCAGCAGATGGACAGGGGACCACGAGCAGTACTTC | CATSRWTGDHEQYF | TRBJ2-7 | TRBD1 | TRBV15 | .
TGTGCCAGCAGTTTAAAGCGGACCTACGAGCAGTACTTC | CASSLKRTYEQYF | TRBJ2-7 | . | TRBV27 | .
TGTGCCAGCAGAGGCGGGAGAATAAATGAGCAGTTCTTC | CASRGGRINEQFF | TRBJ2-1 | TRBD2 | TRBV6-1 | .
TGTGCCAGCAGTTTTGACATCCCTTGGGATAACAAGCAGTACTTC | CASSFDIPWDNKQYF | TRBJ2-7 | . | TRBV6-1 | large
TGCAGTGCAGGTGAGGCCTACGAGCAGTACTTC | CSAGEAYEQYF | TRBJ2-7 | . | TRBV20-1 | many
TGTGCCAGCACCCCCACCGGGCTATTGATGCTTTACAATGAGCAGTTCTTC | CASTPTGLLMLYNEQFF | TRBJ2-1 | . | TRBV28 | .
TGTGCCAGCAGTGAGGTGGCGGGTACCTACAATGAGCAGTTCTTC | CASSEVAGTYNEQFF | TRBJ2-1 | . | TRBV2 | .
TGTGCCAGCGGGATTTGGGGGGGCAGCGTATATTTT | CASGIWGGSVYF | TRBJ1-3 | . | TRBV6-1 | .
TGTGCCAGCTCACCTGACTCGCGGCGGACAGGCCGATACAATGAGCAGTTCTTC | CASSPDSRRTGRYNEQFF | TRBJ2-1 | TRBD1 | TRBV18 | .
TGTGCCAGCAGTTCAGGGGTCGAGGGCACTGAAGCTTTCTTT | CASSSGVEGTEAFF | TRBJ1-1 | . | TRBV6-5 | .
TGTGCCAGCAGCCCCGGGGTAGCGGGCTCCTCCCACTACGAGCAGTACTTC | CASSPGVAGSSHYEQYF | TRBJ2-7 | TRBD2 | TRBV13 | .
TGCGCCAGCAGCTTGGGCCAGGGTCCCTACGAGCAGTACTTC | CASSLGQGPYEQYF | TRBJ2-7 | . | TRBV5-1 | few
TGTGCCAGCAGTTTTTCGGGTTGGCTTAACGAGCAGTACTTC | CASSFSGWLNEQYF | TRBJ2-7 | . | TRBV28 | .
TGTGCCAGCAGCCGAAATATGGGGAACACTGAAGCTTTCTTT | CASSRNMGNTEAFF | TRBJ1-1 | . | TRBV7-8 | .
TGTGCCAGCAGTTCAGGGACTGGGTACGAGCAGTACTTC | CASSSGTGYEQYF | TRBJ2-7 | . | TRBV6-6 | .
TGTGCCAGCAGCCGTTACTCAGGGGAAGAGTTCTTC | CASSRYSGEEFF | TRBJ2-1 | . | TRBV7-9 | .
TGTGCCAGCAGCTTACAGGGAGAAGAGACCCAGTACTTC | CASSLQGEETQYF | TRBJ2-5 | . | TRBV7-2 | .
TGTGCCAGCAGTTTATCCGACCCGAGAAATACGCAGTATTTT | CASSLSDPRNTQYF | TRBJ2-3 | . | TRBV28 | few
TGTGCCAGCAGAAGGGACAGCGACTACGAGCAGTACTTC | CASRRDSDYEQYF | TRBJ2-7 | TRBD1 | TRBV7-6 | .
TGTGCCAGCAGACAGGACAGTGGGGCCAACGTCCTGACTTTC | CASRQDSGANVLTF | TRBJ2-6 | . | TRBV27 | .
TGTGCCAGCAGCCGACCCGCAACCGGGGGGGACAATGAGCAGTTCTTC | CASSRPATGGDNEQFF | TRBJ2-1 | TRBD2 | TRBV7-9 | .
TGTGCCAGCAGCTTCGGACTAGCCTACGAGCAGTACTTC | CASSFGLAYEQYF | TRBJ2-7 | TRBD2 | TRBV11-2 | .
TGTGCCTGGAGTAGCCTAGCGGGAGAGGAGGGATACGAGCAGTACTTC | CAWSSLAGEEGYEQYF | TRBJ2-7 | TRBD2 | TRBV30 | medium-sized
TGTGCCAGCAGTGAACCGGGACAGGGGACTAAAGAGACCCAGTACTTC | CASSEPGQGTKETQYF | TRBJ2-5 | TRBD1 | TRBV25-1 | .
TGCGCCAGCAGCCAAGTGCTCTCATCTGGAAACACCATATATTTT | CASSQVLSSGNTIYF | TRBJ1-3 | . | TRBV4-1 | .
TGTGCCAGCAGTGAAGCGGAGGTAGAGACCCAGTACTTC | CASSEAEVETQYF | TRBJ2-5 | . | TRBV6-1 | few
TGTGCCAGCAGTCCCCTGGGGGGGTTGATCGACGAGCAGTACTTC | CASSPLGGLIDEQYF | TRBJ2-7 | TRBD2 | TRBV2 | few
TGTGCCAGCAGTTTACCCCTAGCGATCCAAGAGACCCAGTACTTC | CASSLPLAIQETQYF | TRBJ2-5 | . | TRBV28 | .
TGTGCCAGCAGTTACTCGATCCCAGACTGGGGCGATGAGCAGTTCTTC | CASSYSIPDWGDEQFF | TRBJ2-1 | . | TRBV6-5 | .
TGTGCCAGCAGCATAACACAGAGCGGGAGAGGCACAGATACGCAGTATTTT | CASSITQSGRGTDTQYF | TRBJ2-3 | TRBD2 | TRBV13 | .
TGCGCCAGCAGCCAAGGGGCTAGCGGGAGGTATCCGGGGAATGAGCAGTTCTTC | CASSQGASGRYPGNEQFF | TRBJ2-1 | TRBD2 | TRBV4-1 | .
TGTGCCAGCAGTGAAGAAACAGGAGGGGTCTATGGCTACACCTTC | CASSEETGGVYGYTF | TRBJ1-2 | . | TRBV6-1 | .
TGTGCCAGCAGTGAATTCGCTAGCGGGAGCTCCTACAATGAGCAGTTCTTC | CASSEFASGSSYNEQFF | TRBJ2-1 | TRBD2 | TRBV2 | once
TGCGCCAGCAGCCCTTCCCGACAGGCTAACACTGAAGCTTTCTTT | CASSPSRQANTEAFF | TRBJ1-1 | . | TRBV5-1 | once
TGTGCCAGCAGTTTAAATTCGGGGGTCGAGCAGTACTTC | CASSLNSGVEQYF | TRBJ2-7 | . | TRBV27 | .
TGTGCCAGCAGGCAATGGGGGTTAAACGCCGAGCAGTACTTC | CASRQWGLNAEQYF | TRBJ2-7 | . | TRBV27 | once
TGTGCCAGTAGTATAGCCTTGGGGTCTGAAGCTTTCTTT | CASSIALGSEAFF | TRBJ1-1 | . | TRBV19 | few
TGTGCCTGGAGCGCCAATAGTGGCGGGGAGCTGTTTTTT | CAWSANSGGELFF | TRBJ2-2 | . | TRBV30 | few
TGTGCCAGCACAACCTCAGGTTGGGCCGGGGAGCTGTTTTTT | CASTTSGWAGELFF | TRBJ2-2 | . | TRBV5-4 | .
TGTGCCAGCAGTTTATTAGATACAGGGGCGGGAAACACCATATATTTT | CASSLLDTGAGNTIYF | TRBJ1-3 | TRBD1 | TRBV28 | .
TGCAGTGCTAGTGAGACTGAAGCTTTCTTT | CSASETEAFF | TRBJ1-1 | . | TRBV20-1 | .
. | CASSLFLFGYTF | TRBJ1-2 | . | TRBV28 | .